These T cell receptor beta chains were read from a single sample in a study of early T cells in non-severe SARS-CoV-2 infection. TCRdb reprocessed the 5' RACE reads with MiXCR, giving one entry per CDR3 protein. The sample holds 80,000 to 100,000 distinct CDR3 sequences, 9% to 15% seen once. Sequenced input: whole blood. These receptors all stem from an adult who was a healthcare worker with PCR-confirmed SARS-CoV-2 infection or an uninfected control (not recorded which). Each CDR3 is given with its conserved first and last residue. D genes are given only for firm matches. Some rows have no size entry. The others give once, few or many, or a class for an expanded clone.

len: 12
d_gene: NA
abundance: few
j_gene: TRBJ2-1
v_gene: TRBV11-1
CDR3aa: CASPRGDNEQFF
CDR3nt: TGTGCCAGTCCCAGGGGAGACAATGAGCAGTTCTTC

len: 12
d_gene: TRBD2
abundance: many
j_gene: TRBJ2-7
v_gene: TRBV20-1
CDR3aa: CSAQRDAYEQYF
CDR3nt: TGCAGTGCACAGCGGGACGCCTACGAGCAGTACTTC

len: 15
d_gene: NA
abundance: many
j_gene: TRBJ1-1
v_gene: TRBV19
CDR3aa: CASSNPGGANTEAFF
CDR3nt: TGTGCCAGTAGTAATCCCGGGGGCGCGAACACTGAAGCTTTCTTT

len: 17
d_gene: TRBD1
abundance: NA
j_gene: TRBJ2-6
v_gene: TRBV19
CDR3aa: CASKRTGVFGGANVLTF
CDR3nt: TGTGCCAGTAAGAGGACAGGGGTCTTCGGAGGGGCCAACGTCCTGACTTTC

len: 14
d_gene: NA
abundance: few
j_gene: TRBJ2-2
v_gene: TRBV7-9
CDR3aa: CASSVGLVTGELFF
CDR3nt: TGTGCCAGCAGCGTAGGACTCGTCACCGGGGAGCTGTTTTTT

len: 14
d_gene: TRBD1
abundance: NA
j_gene: TRBJ1-2
v_gene: TRBV29-1
CDR3aa: CSVMTGTGVGGYTF
CDR3nt: TGCAGCGTAATGACCGGGACAGGGGTTGGAGGCTACACCTTC

len: 12
d_gene: NA
abundance: NA
j_gene: TRBJ2-7
v_gene: TRBV3-1
CDR3aa: CASSQGDDEQYF
CDR3nt: TGTGCCAGCAGCCAAGGGGACGACGAGCAGTACTTC

len: 15
d_gene: TRBD2
abundance: many
j_gene: TRBJ2-1
v_gene: TRBV12-3/TRBV12-4
CDR3aa: CASSLVVLAGGRQFF
CDR3nt: TGTGCCAGCAGTTTAGTGGTACTAGCGGGAGGGCGGCAGTTCTTC

len: 15
d_gene: TRBD1
abundance: medium-sized
j_gene: TRBJ2-1
v_gene: TRBV27
CDR3aa: CASSLTGIGYNEQFF
CDR3nt: TGTGCCAGCAGTTTGACAGGGATCGGCTACAATGAGCAGTTCTTC

len: 11
d_gene: NA
abundance: few
j_gene: TRBJ2-1
v_gene: TRBV5-1
CDR3aa: CASSADNEQFF
CDR3nt: TGCGCCAGCAGTGCGGACAATGAGCAGTTCTTC

len: 15
d_gene: NA
abundance: many
j_gene: TRBJ2-6
v_gene: TRBV7-3
CDR3aa: CASSLRRTGANVLTF
CDR3nt: TGTGCCAGCAGCCTCCGCCGTACTGGGGCCAACGTCCTGACTTTC

len: 14
d_gene: NA
abundance: many
j_gene: TRBJ2-3
v_gene: TRBV7-9
CDR3aa: CASSLLRGADTQYF
CDR3nt: TGTGCCAGCAGCTTACTTAGAGGTGCAGATACGCAGTATTTT

len: 16
d_gene: NA
abundance: NA
j_gene: TRBJ2-3
v_gene: TRBV7-2
CDR3aa: CASSLAGPPNTDTQYF
CDR3nt: TGTGCCAGCAGCTTAGCGGGGCCTCCCAACACAGATACGCAGTATTTT

len: 17
d_gene: TRBD1
abundance: many
j_gene: TRBJ1-2
v_gene: TRBV14
CDR3aa: CASSQRGTGGVSYGYTF
CDR3nt: TGTGCCAGCAGCCAGAGAGGGACAGGGGGTGTTAGCTATGGCTACACCTTC

len: 13
d_gene: NA
abundance: many
j_gene: TRBJ1-6
v_gene: TRBV11-2
CDR3aa: CASSRINNSPLHF
CDR3nt: TGTGCCAGCAGTCGTATCAATAATTCACCCCTCCACTTT

len: 17
d_gene: NA
abundance: NA
j_gene: TRBJ2-3
v_gene: TRBV7-2
CDR3aa: CASSFVQGGSSTDTQYF
CDR3nt: TGTGCCAGCAGCTTTGTGCAAGGAGGCAGTAGCACAGATACGCAGTATTTT

len: 15
d_gene: TRBD2
abundance: many
j_gene: TRBJ2-1
v_gene: TRBV9
CDR3aa: CASSVAGGPYNEQFF
CDR3nt: TGTGCCAGCAGCGTAGCGGGAGGGCCCTACAATGAGCAGTTCTTC

len: 12
d_gene: NA
abundance: NA
j_gene: TRBJ1-2
v_gene: TRBV2
CDR3aa: CASSEQEYGYTF
CDR3nt: TGTGCCAGCAGTGAACAGGAGTATGGCTACACCTTC

len: 16
d_gene: TRBD2
abundance: NA
j_gene: TRBJ2-3
v_gene: TRBV24-1
CDR3aa: CATSDSSGSGGDTQYF
CDR3nt: TGTGCCACCAGTGATTCTAGCGGGAGCGGTGGGGATACGCAGTATTTT

len: 13
d_gene: NA
abundance: many
j_gene: TRBJ2-7
v_gene: TRBV5-1
CDR3aa: CASRSGLLYEQYF
CDR3nt: TGCGCCAGCAGGTCGGGGCTACTCTACGAGCAGTACTTC

len: 11
d_gene: NA
abundance: NA
j_gene: TRBJ2-7
v_gene: TRBV20-1
CDR3aa: CSARGNFGQYF
CDR3nt: TGCAGTGCTAGAGGAAATTTCGGGCAGTACTTC

len: 17
d_gene: NA
abundance: few
j_gene: TRBJ2-5
v_gene: TRBV7-2
CDR3aa: CASSLNGGGGRGETQYF
CDR3nt: TGTGCCAGCAGCTTAAACGGCGGCGGAGGGAGAGGGGAGACCCAGTACTTC

len: 14
d_gene: NA
abundance: many
j_gene: TRBJ1-2
v_gene: TRBV30
CDR3aa: CAWSIPPGQHGYTF
CDR3nt: TGTGCCTGGAGTATACCACCCGGACAGCATGGCTACACCTTC

len: 12
d_gene: TRBD1
abundance: NA
j_gene: TRBJ1-1
v_gene: TRBV20-1
CDR3aa: CSAGQGNTEAFF
CDR3nt: TGCAGTGCTGGACAGGGGAACACTGAAGCTTTCTTT

len: 12
d_gene: NA
abundance: NA
j_gene: TRBJ2-5
v_gene: TRBV20-1
CDR3aa: CRPGTYQETQYF
CDR3nt: TGCAGACCCGGAACGTACCAAGAGACCCAGTACTTC

len: 16
d_gene: NA
abundance: few
j_gene: TRBJ2-7
v_gene: TRBV4-3
CDR3aa: CASSQDLEESSYEQYF
CDR3nt: TGCGCCAGCAGCCAAGATCTCGAGGAGAGCTCCTACGAGCAGTACTTC

len: 17
d_gene: TRBD2
abundance: NA
j_gene: TRBJ2-5
v_gene: TRBV6-5
CDR3aa: CASSYADIAGGGETQYF
CDR3nt: TGTGCCAGCAGTTACGCCGATATAGCGGGAGGGGGAGAGACCCAGTACTTC

len: 19
d_gene: TRBD1
abundance: NA
j_gene: TRBJ1-6
v_gene: TRBV25-1
CDR3aa: CASSGRPGTGLIYNSPLHF
CDR3nt: TGTGCCAGCAGTGGGCGTCCCGGGACAGGTTTGATCTATAATTCACCCCTCCACTTT

len: 14
d_gene: NA
abundance: many
j_gene: TRBJ2-1
v_gene: TRBV3-1
CDR3aa: CASSGISSYNEQFF
CDR3nt: TGTGCCAGCAGTGGGATTTCCTCCTACAATGAGCAGTTCTTC

len: 18
d_gene: NA
abundance: many
j_gene: TRBJ1-1
v_gene: TRBV6-1
CDR3aa: CASSEGYGQALMNTEAFF
CDR3nt: TGTGCCAGCAGTGAAGGGTATGGTCAGGCGTTGATGAACACTGAAGCTTTCTTT

len: 15
d_gene: NA
abundance: NA
j_gene: TRBJ1-1
v_gene: TRBV27
CDR3aa: CASSFIPLMNTEAFF
CDR3nt: TGTGCCAGCAGTTTTATCCCTCTCATGAACACTGAAGCTTTCTTT

len: 16
d_gene: TRBD2
abundance: NA
j_gene: TRBJ2-5
v_gene: TRBV10-3
CDR3aa: CAISEWASGKQETQYF
CDR3nt: TGTGCCATCAGTGAGTGGGCTAGCGGGAAACAAGAGACCCAGTACTTC

len: 12
d_gene: TRBD1
abundance: NA
j_gene: TRBJ1-2
v_gene: TRBV20-1
CDR3aa: CSARDRGLGYTF
CDR3nt: TGCAGTGCCCGGGACAGGGGGCTAGGCTACACCTTC

len: 16
d_gene: NA
abundance: many
j_gene: TRBJ2-5
v_gene: TRBV11-2
CDR3aa: CASSPGRSVTQETQYF
CDR3nt: TGTGCCAGCAGCCCAGGGCGCTCTGTGACCCAAGAGACCCAGTACTTC